This T cell receptor (beta chain) was recovered during a study of T cell repertoires in cytomegalovirus infection. TCRdb recomputed calls from the reads with MiXCR, one row per CDR3 protein. The sample has roughly 80,000 distinct CDR3 sequences, roughly a quarter seen once. The CDR3 has 15 amino acids. Germline loops: CDR1 SEHNR, CDR2 FQNEAQ (reference sequence). Trimming cost V 4 bases and J 5 bases; bases outside gene matches: 2. This clonotype was detected a few times. The antigen remains unidentified. The sequencing used CD8+ T cells from cultured PBMCs, collected from culture after CMV antigen stimulation. The rearrangement links TRBV7-9 to TRBJ2-2; 12 positions match TRBD2. The sequence was collected from a human donor in good health (CMV status not recorded). Some clones in this sample may be carry-over from other donors' samples. The DNA for the CDR3 is TGTGCCAGCAGCTCGACTAGCGGGGGTACCGGGGAGCTGTTTTTT. The encoded protein is CASSSTSGGTGELFF.